The rows below give T cell receptor beta chains drawn from one sample of a study of cytomegalovirus exposure and HLA in healthy donors. Some clones are missing from TCRdb's copy, which holds only in-frame ones; the method was immunoSEQ multiplex PCR. The table shows some 170,000 clones, with about four fifths occurring only once. Input material: PBMCs. These receptors were collected from a woman aged 18 to 35 in good health and CMV-seropositive. Each CDR3 is given with its conserved first and last residue. D genes are given only for firm matches. The size field is filled for only some rows; it gives once, few, many or a size class.

clone_size	v_call	j_call	d_call	cdr3_nt	cdr3_aa
NA	TRBV11-1	TRBJ2-7	NA	TGTGCCAGCAGCTTAGAGCAGGCCACAAGCTCCTACGAGCAGTACTTC	CASSLEQATSSYEQYF
NA	TRBV4-3	TRBJ1-1	NA	TGCGCCAGCAGCCAAGACACCTCCAGGGCGGTGAACACTGAAGCTTTCTTT	CASSQDTSRAVNTEAFF
NA	TRBV6-4	TRBJ1-2	TRBD1	TGTGCCAGCAGCCCGGACAGGGCGGCCTATGGCTACACCTTC	CASSPDRAAYGYTF
once	TRBV6-1	TRBJ2-7	NA	TGTGCCAGCAGGCACCGGACAAATTCCTACGAGCAGTACTTC	CASRHRTNSYEQYF
NA	TRBV19	TRBJ2-3	TRBD1	TGTGCCACTCAGACAGGGGGCGTGGGAACAGATACGCAGTATTTT	CATQTGGVGTDTQYF
few	TRBV13	TRBJ2-7	NA	TGTGCCAGCAGCCGGAACGGAGGGGGGGCCTCCTACGAGCAGTACTTC	CASSRNGGGASYEQYF
NA	TRBV6-6	TRBJ1-5	NA	TGTGCCAGCAGCGAGACACTGGGTACTCAGCCCCAGCATTTT	CASSETLGTQPQHF
NA	TRBV5-1	TRBJ1-1	NA	TGCGCCAGCAGCTCGGTACAGGGAATTCACACTGAAGCTTTCTTT	CASSSVQGIHTEAFF
NA	TRBV4-3	TRBJ2-7	TRBD1	TGCGCCAGCAGCCAAGTGGCAGGGGGTCCCTACGAGCAGTACTTC	CASSQVAGGPYEQYF
NA	TRBV6-1	TRBJ1-3	NA	TGTGCCAGCAGTGAGAGTGTGGCGGCCTCTGGAAACACCATATATTTT	CASSESVAASGNTIYF
NA	TRBV5-1	TRBJ2-3	TRBD2	TGCGCCAGCAGCTGGACTAGCGGGGAAAGTGATACGCAGTATTTT	CASSWTSGESDTQYF
NA	TRBV9	TRBJ2-3	NA	TGTGCCAGCAGCGTAGCAGGCACAGATACGCAGTATTTT	CASSVAGTDTQYF
NA	TRBV28	TRBJ2-1	NA	TGTGCCAGCAGTTTAGAGGGGGGGGGATCCTACAATGAGCAGTTCTTC	CASSLEGGGSYNEQFF
NA	TRBV19	TRBJ2-7	TRBD1	TGTGCCAGCCGGGACAGGGGGGAGCAGTACTTC	CASRDRGEQYF
NA	TRBV5-6	TRBJ2-3	NA	TGTGCCAGCAGCTTGTTGGTAGCGGAGCCCACAGATACGCAGTATTTT	CASSLLVAEPTDTQYF
once	TRBV7-9	TRBJ1-1	NA	TGTGCCAGCAGCTTAGCGGGGGCGAACACTGAAGCTTTCTTT	CASSLAGANTEAFF
NA	TRBV4-1	TRBJ1-2	NA	TGCGCCAGCAGCCAGGAACAGGGACGCCCTAACTATGGCTACACCTTC	CASSQEQGRPNYGYTF
NA	TRBV19	TRBJ2-7	NA	TGTGCCAGTAGTGACAGCCTCTACGAGCAGTACTTC	CASSDSLYEQYF
NA	TRBV18	TRBJ1-1	NA	TGTGCCAGCTCACCCTCATCCGGGAAGAACACTGAAGCTTTCTTT	CASSPSSGKNTEAFF
NA	TRBV6-6	TRBJ2-7	NA	TGTGCCAGCAGTTACCCGGGGTACGAGCAGTACTTC	CASSYPGYEQYF
NA	TRBV5-8	TRBJ1-3	TRBD1	TGTGCCAGCAGCTTGCAGGGGGCGGACACCATATATTTT	CASSLQGADTIYF
few	TRBV15	TRBJ1-5	NA	TGTGCCACCAGCAGTTTCCCGACACCCAATCAGCCCCAGCATTTT	CATSSFPTPNQPQHF
once	TRBV27	TRBJ2-7	NA	TGTGCCAGCAGTTTAATCCCTATGCCTACTAGGGCCCCCTACGAGCAGTACTTC	CASSLIPMPTRAPYEQYF
NA	TRBV28	TRBJ2-7	NA	TGTGCCACAGTACGACAGTCAACCGACTCCTACGAGCAGTACTTC	CATVRQSTDSYEQYF